Listed below are T cell receptor beta chains from one sample, sequenced in a study of shared clonotypes between healthy human individuals. Clones were read by immunoSEQ multiplex PCR, and TCRdb kept only the in-frame ones, dropping some. The table includes some 700,000 clones, less than 95% detected once. Sequencing used memory CD8+ T cells from PBMCs. These receptors all come from a man younger than 35 in good health. Some clones in this sample may be carry-over from other donors' samples. Each CDR3 is given with its conserved first and last residue. D genes are given only for firm matches. Size is stated for part of the rows, as once, few or many counts, or as a class when the clone is expanded.

. TRBJ1-1 TRBV7-6 . TGTGCCAGCAGCTTAGTTGTAAGGGAGAACACTGAAGCTTTCTTT CASSLVVRENTEAFF
. TRBJ1-5 TRBV10-3 few TGTGCCATCAGGCAGGAGGGGAATCAGCCCCAGCATTTT CAIRQEGNQPQHF
TRBD1 TRBJ1-1 TRBV6-6 . TGTGCCAGCGGGTGGACAGGGAACACTGAAGCTTTCTTT CASGWTGNTEAFF
TRBD2 TRBJ2-7 TRBV4-2 . TGTGCCAGCAGCCAAGAAGGAGGGACTAACATCCTCTACGAGCAGTACTTC CASSQEGGTNILYEQYF
. TRBJ2-2 TRBV4-1 . TGCGCCAGCAGAATTAACCCCGGAGGGTATAACACCGGGGAGCTGTTTTTT CASRINPGGYNTGELFF
. TRBJ2-1 TRBV4-1 . TGCGCCAGCAGCCTGGGCGGTGAGCAGTTCTTC CASSLGGEQFF
TRBD1 TRBJ1-2 TRBV29-1 . TGCAGCACCCGTGGGACAGACGCCTATGGCTACACCTTC CSTRGTDAYGYTF
TRBD1 TRBJ1-5 TRBV19 . TGTGCCAGTAGTCCTGACAGGGGAGGTCAGCCTCAGCATTTT CASSPDRGGQPQHF
. TRBJ2-1 TRBV7-9 . TGTGCCAGCAGCGTCTTATACAATGAGCAGTTCTTC CASSVLYNEQFF
TRBD1 TRBJ2-5 TRBV7-9 once TGTGCCAGCAGCTCTCGGACAGGGACCCAGGAGACCCAGTACTTC CASSSRTGTQETQYF
. TRBJ1-4 TRBV6-1 . TGTGCCGCAGAGGGGGGACCCAAAGGAAAACTGTTTTTT CAAEGGPKGKLFF
TRBD1 TRBJ2-2 TRBV28 . TGTGCCAGCATAACAGGGGGTGAGAACACCGGGGAGCTGTTTTTT CASITGGENTGELFF
TRBD1 TRBJ1-2 TRBV6-6 many TGTGCCAGCAGTTACTCGGGGACAGGGGGGCGAGATGGCTACACCTTC CASSYSGTGGRDGYTF
. TRBJ2-3 TRBV9 . TGTGCCAGCAGCGTAGGTACCCTCCCAGATACGCAGTATTTT CASSVGTLPDTQYF
. TRBJ1-4 TRBV11-2 many TGTGCCAGCAGCTCGCGGGGAGGCTCCAATGAAAAACTGTTTTTT CASSSRGGSNEKLFF
TRBD1 TRBJ1-6 TRBV4-1 . TGCGCCAGCAGCCCACGGACAGGGGGCGATTCACCCCTCCACTTT CASSPRTGGDSPLHF
. TRBJ2-5 TRBV2 once TGTGCCAGCAGTGAATCGTCCGGGGCCTGGCACCAGTACTTC CASSESSGAWHQYF
TRBD2 TRBJ2-7 TRBV11-3 . TGTGCCAGCAGCTTAAGTTTGGGGACTAGCGGGAGAGGGGTTTTCAGCGAGCAGTACTTC CASSLSLGTSGRGVFSEQYF
TRBD2 TRBJ2-7 TRBV19 . TGTGCCACCGCGTTACTAGCGGCTTCCTACGAGCAGTACTTC CATALLAASYEQYF
. TRBJ1-4 TRBV7-2 . TGTGCCAGCAGCGCCCGGGGTGAAAAACTGTTTTTT CASSARGEKLFF
. TRBJ2-7 TRBV6-6 . TGTGCCAGCAGTTATAAGGGATTGGGGAACGAGCAGTACTTC CASSYKGLGNEQYF
. TRBJ1-3 TRBV19 . TGTGCCAGTAGTATATCGCCGGGCTCTGGAAACACCATATATTTT CASSISPGSGNTIYF
. TRBJ2-3 TRBV21-1 few TGTGCCAGCAGACGTCGTCTCGTGGCTTCTCCCACAGATACGCAGTATTTT CASRRRLVASPTDTQYF
. TRBJ1-1 TRBV28 . TGTGCCAGCACCCCGGGCATAGTGTCAGGCACTGAAGCTTTCTTT CASTPGIVSGTEAFF
. TRBJ2-2 TRBV2 . TGTGCCAGCAGTGACGGGTACCACACCGGGGAGCTGTTTTTT CASSDGYHTGELFF
. TRBJ2-1 TRBV9 . TGTGCCAGCAGCGTAAGCGTTAAGAGCTCCTACAATGAGCAGTTCTTC CASSVSVKSSYNEQFF
. TRBJ1-5 TRBV19 . TGTGCCAGTAGTATATGGCAGGGAGGCAATCAGCCCCAGCATTTT CASSIWQGGNQPQHF
. TRBJ2-2 TRBV4-1 . TGCGCCAGCAGCCAATACTCGTACCCCACCGGGGAGCTGTTTTTT CASSQYSYPTGELFF
. TRBJ1-1 TRBV13 . TGTGCCAGCAGCTTTAGACAGGCTTTGATGAACACTGAAGCTTTCTTT CASSFRQALMNTEAFF
. TRBJ2-5 TRBV28 . TGTGCCAGCAGTTTTATAGGGGCCCGAGAGACCCAGTACTTC CASSFIGARETQYF
. TRBJ2-1 TRBV2 . TGTGCCAGCAGTGATTTCGCAGGGGTTAACAATGAGCAGTTCTTC CASSDFAGVNNEQFF
. TRBJ2-5 TRBV19 . TGTGCCAGTAGTATAGATTCTGAAGAGACCCAGTACTTC CASSIDSEETQYF
. TRBJ2-1 TRBV29-1 . TGCAGCGTCGACCCTAGCGCGGCCTACAATGAGCAGTTCTTC CSVDPSAAYNEQFF
TRBD1 TRBJ2-1 TRBV5-6 . TGTGCCAGCAGGGGGACAGGGTTCAATGAGCAGTTCTTC CASRGTGFNEQFF
. TRBJ2-7 TRBV7-8 . TGTGCCAGCAGCTTAGGGAGGAACTACGAGCAGTACTTC CASSLGRNYEQYF
. TRBJ1-5 TRBV7-9 . TGTGCCAGCAGCTGGGGGGTGGGGCAGCCCCAGCATTTT CASSWGVGQPQHF
. TRBJ2-1 TRBV7-6 . TGTGCCAGCAGCTTATTGACGGGGAGCTCCTACAATGAGCAGTTCTTC CASSLLTGSSYNEQFF
TRBD2 TRBJ2-7 TRBV7-2 . TGTGCCAGCAGCTTAGCCGTGACTAGCGGCTACGAGCAGTACTTC CASSLAVTSGYEQYF
. TRBJ2-3 TRBV15 . TGTGCCACCAGCGGGGAGGCGGCCCCTAGCACAGATACGCAGTATTTT CATSGEAAPSTDTQYF
. TRBJ2-5 TRBV14 . TGTGCCAGCAGCCAAGGTGTTTTGGGGCAGGGACATCCCTATCAGGTGGAGACCCAGTACTTC CASSQGVLGQGHPYQVETQYF
. TRBJ2-3 TRBV27 . TGTGCCAGCAGTCTGTGGGGGCGCACAGATACGCAGTATTTT CASSLWGRTDTQYF
TRBD2 TRBJ2-2 TRBV7-3 . TGTGCCAGCAGCCCCAATGGGCTAGCGGGAACCACCGGGGAGCTGTTTTTT CASSPNGLAGTTGELFF
TRBD1 TRBJ1-2 TRBV7-9 once TGTGCCAGCATGGGGACAGACATGCGGAGATATGGCTACACCTTC CASMGTDMRRYGYTF
. TRBJ2-7 TRBV5-1 once TGCGCCAGCAGCTTGGTCGAGACAGCAACGGTCTACGAGCAGTACTTC CASSLVETATVYEQYF
TRBD2 TRBJ2-1 TRBV28 once TGTGCCAGCATCCGACAGCATCGGGGGGGGCTCTACAATGAGCAGTTCTTC CASIRQHRGGLYNEQFF
TRBD1 TRBJ2-7 TRBV4-3 . TGCGCCAGCGCACCGGGACAGGGTTCCTACGAGCAGTACTTC CASAPGQGSYEQYF
. TRBJ2-2 TRBV5-8 . TGTGCCAGCAGACCCCAGGGGTCCGGGGAGCTGTTTTTT CASRPQGSGELFF
TRBD2 TRBJ2-7 TRBV29-1 once TGCAGCGTTGGGGGAGGGAAGTTGGGCTACGAGCAGTACTTC CSVGGGKLGYEQYF
TRBD2 TRBJ2-7 TRBV5-1 once TGCGCCAGCAGCTTGGGCGGGAGGGATGGCGAGCAGTACTTC CASSLGGRDGEQYF
. TRBJ2-5 TRBV5-8 . TGTGCCAGCAGCTTTGGGCCCCCTAGGGTACAGCGAGAGACCCAGTACTTC CASSFGPPRVQRETQYF
TRBD2 TRBJ2-3 TRBV5-6 . TGTGCCAGCAGCTTGGGGCTAGCGGGAGGAGGTGGCACAGATACGCAGTATTTT CASSLGLAGGGGTDTQYF
. TRBJ1-2 TRBV27 . TGTGCCAGCAGCCAAATATCCCCGACAGCCTACTATGGCTACACCTTC CASSQISPTAYYGYTF
. TRBJ2-3 TRBV4-1 . TGCGCCAGCAGCCAAGTAGTGGGAGCCGATACGCAGTATTTT CASSQVVGADTQYF
. TRBJ2-4 TRBV7-9 . TGTGCCAGCAGCTTAGCCGGGGTGACCAAAAACATTCAGTACTTC CASSLAGVTKNIQYF
. TRBJ2-7 TRBV7-9 . TGTGCCAGCAGCTTTTTACGGTACGAGCAGTACTTC CASSFLRYEQYF
TRBD2 TRBJ2-2 TRBV4-1 . TGCGCCAGCAGCCACTTGGGACTAGCGGGAGTATCGCACACCGGGGAGCTGTTTTTT CASSHLGLAGVSHTGELFF
. TRBJ2-7 TRBV9 once TGTGCCAGCAGTGCGGAGAGGATTCCCTCCTACGAGCAGTACTTC CASSAERIPSYEQYF
. TRBJ2-1 TRBV4-1 once TGCGCCAGCAGCCAAGTGGCCCTTGATGAGCAGTTCTTC CASSQVALDEQFF
. TRBJ2-1 TRBV29-1 . TGCAGCGTCAGCCCAGAGTTCCCCTCCTACAATGAGCAGTTCTTC CSVSPEFPSYNEQFF